Sequencing of this T cell receptor (beta chain) was carried out in a study of blood T cell repertoires in COVID-19. Whole-study context: Sites in the United States, Italy and Spain provided acute and convalescent COVID-19 samples. T cells, B-cell-depleted T cells, or PBMCs provided the cDNA or gDNA that served as material.

Original analysis: Estimated nucleated cell counts came from reference gene primer amplification. Data came from immunoSEQ multiplex PCR; TCRdb stores just in-frame clones and leaves some out. That table gives V, J and clone size, and the DNA gave D and trimming. Found here are under 250,000 clones, approximately 82% of them singletons; the top ten hold about 9%. Germline lookup yields CDR1 SEHNR and CDR2 FQNEAQ (reference sequence). V gave up 4 bases and J gave up 11 bases, with 17 bases separating them. This CDR3 has 13 amino acids. Sequencing input: peripheral blood. The chain has TRBV7-9 and TRBJ1-1; possible D gene TRBD1, 5 bases. The sequence was obtained from a man in his forties with active or convalescent COVID-19. CDR3 residues: CASSSISRGRAFF. CDR3 sequence (DNA): TGTGCCAGCAGCTCCATCTCTAGGGGCCGGGCTTTCTTT. The entire variable domain, with the rest obtained from reference TRBV7-9 and TRBJ1-1, is as follows: DTGVSQNPRHKITKRGQNVTFRCDPISEHNRLYWYRQTLGQGPEFLTYFQNEAQLEKSRLLSDRFSAERPKGSFSTLEIQRTEQGDSAMYLCASSSISRGRAFFGQGTRLTVV.